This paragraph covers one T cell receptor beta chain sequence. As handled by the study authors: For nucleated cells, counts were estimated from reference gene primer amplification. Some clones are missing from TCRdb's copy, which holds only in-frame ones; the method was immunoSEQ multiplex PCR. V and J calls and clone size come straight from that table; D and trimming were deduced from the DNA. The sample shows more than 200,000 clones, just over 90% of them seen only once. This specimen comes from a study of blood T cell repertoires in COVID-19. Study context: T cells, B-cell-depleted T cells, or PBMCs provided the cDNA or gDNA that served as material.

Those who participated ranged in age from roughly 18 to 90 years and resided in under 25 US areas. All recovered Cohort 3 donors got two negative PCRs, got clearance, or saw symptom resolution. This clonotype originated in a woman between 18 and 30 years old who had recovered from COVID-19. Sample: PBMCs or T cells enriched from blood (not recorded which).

The CDR3 DNA is TGCGCCAGCAGCCTCGCCGCCGGTTCTGGAAACACCATATATTTT. Protein product: CASSLAAGSGNTIYF. The rearrangement joins TRBV4-1 to TRBJ1-3; D ambiguous. CDR1 is MGHRA and CDR2 is YSYEKL in the germline V gene. The V end was cut by 4 bases, the J end by 1 base, with 11 bases between. The length of the CDR3 is 15 residues.